This T cell receptor (beta chain) stems from a study of post-analysis software for immune sequencing data. Study at large: Secondary progressive, relapsing-remitting and progressive-relapsing multiple sclerosis were among the included disease courses. Study conclusions and caveats: Multiple sclerosis patients showed significantly lower normalized Chao1 diversity than controls did.

Included in the TCR beta cDNA libraries were unique molecular identifiers. TCRdb ran MiXCR on the PCR reads and lists one entry per CDR3 protein. Of about 680,000 distinct CDR3 sequences listed, 59% were seen once; the top ten hold about 11%. With respect to this clonotype: What it binds is not known.

The sample was blood. This clonotype was sampled from a girl aged 2-10 years with multiple sclerosis.

CDR3 in amino acids: CASSKPQDYEQYF. DNA of the CDR3: TGTGCCAGCAGTAAACCCCAGGACTACGAGCAGTACTTC. The chain recombines TRBV6-6 with TRBJ2-7; unclear D gene. The CDR3 contains 13 residues. CDR1 MNHNY and CDR2 SVGAGI come from the germline V gene (reference sequence). V shed 5 bases and J shed 3 bases, with 11 bases lying between them.